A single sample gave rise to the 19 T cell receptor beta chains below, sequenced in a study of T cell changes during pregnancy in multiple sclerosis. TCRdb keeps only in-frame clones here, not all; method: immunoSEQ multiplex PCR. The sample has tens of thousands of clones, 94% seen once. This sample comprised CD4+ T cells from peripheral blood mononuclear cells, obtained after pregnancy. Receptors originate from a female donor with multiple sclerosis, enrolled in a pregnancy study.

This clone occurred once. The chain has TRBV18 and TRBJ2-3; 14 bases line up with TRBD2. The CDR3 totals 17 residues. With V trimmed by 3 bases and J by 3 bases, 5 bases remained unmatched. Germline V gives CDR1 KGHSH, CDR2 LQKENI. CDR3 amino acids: CASSPLTSGRATDTQYF. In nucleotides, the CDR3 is TGTGCCAGCTCACCGTTGACTAGCGGGAGGGCAACAGATACGCAGTATTTT. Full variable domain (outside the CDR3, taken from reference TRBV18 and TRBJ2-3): NAGVMQNPRHLVRRRGQEARLRCSPMKGHSHVYWYRQLPEEGLKFMVYLQKENIIDESGMPKERFSAEFPKEGPSILRIQQVVRGDSAAYFCASSPLTSGRATDTQYFGPGTRLTVL.

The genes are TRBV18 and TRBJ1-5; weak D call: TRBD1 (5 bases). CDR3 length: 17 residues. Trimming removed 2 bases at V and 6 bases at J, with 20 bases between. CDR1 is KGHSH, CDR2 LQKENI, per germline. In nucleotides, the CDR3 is TGTGCCAGCTCACCAGGGGAAGCGGGGCGATTTCGTCAGCCCCAGCATTTT. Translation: CASSPGEAGRFRQPQHF.

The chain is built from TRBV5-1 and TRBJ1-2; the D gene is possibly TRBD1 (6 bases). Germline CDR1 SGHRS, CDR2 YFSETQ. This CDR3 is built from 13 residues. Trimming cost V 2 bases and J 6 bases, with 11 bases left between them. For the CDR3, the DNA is TGCGCCAGCAGCTTAGGACAGCCAGATGGCTACACCTTC. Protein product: CASSLGQPDGYTF.

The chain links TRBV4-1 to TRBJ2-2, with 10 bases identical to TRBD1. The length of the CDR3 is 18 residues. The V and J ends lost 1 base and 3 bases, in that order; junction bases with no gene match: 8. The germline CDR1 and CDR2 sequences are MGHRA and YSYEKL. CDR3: CASSQGGTGDSDTGELFF. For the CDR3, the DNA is TGCGCCAGCAGCCAAGGAGGGACAGGGGATAGTGACACCGGGGAGCTGTTTTTT.

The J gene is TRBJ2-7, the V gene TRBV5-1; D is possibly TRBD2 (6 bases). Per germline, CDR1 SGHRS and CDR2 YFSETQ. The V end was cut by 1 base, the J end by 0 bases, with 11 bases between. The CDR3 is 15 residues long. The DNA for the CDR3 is TGCGCCAGCAGCTTGATGTGGGGGGACTCCTACGAGCAGTACTTC. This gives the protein CASSLMWGDSYEQYF. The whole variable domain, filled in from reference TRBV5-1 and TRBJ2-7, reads KAGVTQTPRYLIKTRGQQVTLSCSPISGHRSVSWYQQTPGQGLQFLFEYFSETQRNKGNFPGRFSGRQFSNSRSEMNVSTLELGDSALYLCASSLMWGDSYEQYFGPGTRLTVT.

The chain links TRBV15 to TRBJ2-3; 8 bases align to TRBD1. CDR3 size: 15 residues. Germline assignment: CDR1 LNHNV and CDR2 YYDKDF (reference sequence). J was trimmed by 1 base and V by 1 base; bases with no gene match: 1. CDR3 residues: CATSRADRGTDTQYF. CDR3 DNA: TGTGCCACCAGCAGAGCGGACAGGGGCACAGATACGCAGTATTTT.

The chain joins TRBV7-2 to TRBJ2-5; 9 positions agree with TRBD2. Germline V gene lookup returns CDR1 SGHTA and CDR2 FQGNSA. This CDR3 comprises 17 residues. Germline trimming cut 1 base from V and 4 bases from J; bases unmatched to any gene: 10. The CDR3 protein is CASSLDRIGGRVETQYF. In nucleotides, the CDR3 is TGTGCCAGCAGCTTAGATCGAATTGGCGGGAGGGTAGAGACCCAGTACTTC.

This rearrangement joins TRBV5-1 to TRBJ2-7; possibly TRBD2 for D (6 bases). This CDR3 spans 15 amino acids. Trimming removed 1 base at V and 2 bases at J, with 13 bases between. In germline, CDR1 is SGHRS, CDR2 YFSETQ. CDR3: CASSLQRAGPYEQYF. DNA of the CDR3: TGCGCCAGCAGCTTGCAGCGGGCCGGACCCTACGAGCAGTACTTC.

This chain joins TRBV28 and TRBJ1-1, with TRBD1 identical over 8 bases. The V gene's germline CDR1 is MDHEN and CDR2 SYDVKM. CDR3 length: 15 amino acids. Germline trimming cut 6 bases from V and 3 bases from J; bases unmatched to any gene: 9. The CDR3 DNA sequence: TGTGCCAGCAGGCCCGGTGGGACAGGCCACACTGAAGCTTTCTTT. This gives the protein CASRPGGTGHTEAFF.

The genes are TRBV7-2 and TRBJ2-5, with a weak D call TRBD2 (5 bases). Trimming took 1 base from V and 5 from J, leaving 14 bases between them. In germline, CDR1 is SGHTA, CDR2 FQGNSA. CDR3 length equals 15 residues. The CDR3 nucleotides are TGTGCCAGCAGCTTAGTAGGGCTAGCTCCCGAGACCCAGTACTTC. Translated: CASSLVGLAPETQYF.

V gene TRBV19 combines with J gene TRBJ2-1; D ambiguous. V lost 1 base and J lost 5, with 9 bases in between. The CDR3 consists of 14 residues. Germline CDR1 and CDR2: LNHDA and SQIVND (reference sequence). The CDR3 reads CASSIVAGHNEQFF. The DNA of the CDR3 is TGTGCCAGTAGTATAGTGGCAGGCCACAATGAGCAGTTCTTC.

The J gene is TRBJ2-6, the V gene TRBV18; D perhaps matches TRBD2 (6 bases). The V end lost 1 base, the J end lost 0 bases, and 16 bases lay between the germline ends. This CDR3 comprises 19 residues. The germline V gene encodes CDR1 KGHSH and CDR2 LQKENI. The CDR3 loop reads CASSPLTSGPSSGANVLTF. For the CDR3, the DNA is TGTGCCAGCTCACCACTCACCAGCGGGCCTAGCTCTGGGGCCAACGTCCTGACTTTC.

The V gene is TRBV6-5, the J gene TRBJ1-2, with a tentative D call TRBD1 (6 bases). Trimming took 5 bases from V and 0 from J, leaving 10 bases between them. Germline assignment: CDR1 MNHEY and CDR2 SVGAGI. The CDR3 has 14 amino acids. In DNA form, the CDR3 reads TGTGCCAGCAGTCCCGGGACAACTAACTATGGCTACACCTTC. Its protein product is CASSPGTTNYGYTF.

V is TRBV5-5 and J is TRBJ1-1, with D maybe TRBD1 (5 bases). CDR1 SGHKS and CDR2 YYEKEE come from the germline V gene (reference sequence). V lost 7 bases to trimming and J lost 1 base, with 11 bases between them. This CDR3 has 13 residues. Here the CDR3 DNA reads TGTGCCAGCGGGGGGGTCTCGAACACTGAAGCTTTCTTT. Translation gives CASGGVSNTEAFF.

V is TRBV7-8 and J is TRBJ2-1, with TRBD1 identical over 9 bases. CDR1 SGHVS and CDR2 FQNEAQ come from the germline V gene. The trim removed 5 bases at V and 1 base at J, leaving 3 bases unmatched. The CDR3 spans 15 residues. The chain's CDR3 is CASSRGTGSYNEQFF. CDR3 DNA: TGTGCCAGCAGCAGGGGGACAGGGTCCTACAATGAGCAGTTCTTC.

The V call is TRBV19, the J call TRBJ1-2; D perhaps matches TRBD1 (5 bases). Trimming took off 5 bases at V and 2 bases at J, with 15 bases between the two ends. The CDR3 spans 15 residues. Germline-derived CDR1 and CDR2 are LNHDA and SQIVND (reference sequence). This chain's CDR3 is CASSGGTGANYGYTF. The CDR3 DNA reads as TGTGCCAGTAGTGGGGGGACGGGAGCCAACTATGGCTACACCTTC.

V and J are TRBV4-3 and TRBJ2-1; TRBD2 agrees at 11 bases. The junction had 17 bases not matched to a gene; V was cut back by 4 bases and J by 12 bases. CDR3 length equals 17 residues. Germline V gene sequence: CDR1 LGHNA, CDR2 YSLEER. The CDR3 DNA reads TGCGCCAGCAGCCTCTCTTCTTCAGTTCCTCTAGCGGGAGGGCAGTTCTTC. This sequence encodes CASSLSSSVPLAGGQFF.

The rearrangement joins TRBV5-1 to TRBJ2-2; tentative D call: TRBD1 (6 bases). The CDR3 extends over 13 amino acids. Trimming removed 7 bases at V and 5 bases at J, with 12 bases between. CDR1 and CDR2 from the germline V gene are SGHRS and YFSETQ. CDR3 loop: CASGEQGTGELFF. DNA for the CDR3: TGCGCCAGCGGAGAACAGGGTACCGGGGAGCTGTTTTTT.

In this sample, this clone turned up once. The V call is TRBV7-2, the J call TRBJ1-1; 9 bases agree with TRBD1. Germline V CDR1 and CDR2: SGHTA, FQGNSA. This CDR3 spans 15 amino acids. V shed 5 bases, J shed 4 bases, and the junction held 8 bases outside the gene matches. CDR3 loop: CASSAGQGQFTEAFF. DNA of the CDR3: TGTGCCAGCAGCGCCGGACAGGGGCAGTTCACTGAAGCTTTCTTT.